This T cell receptor (beta chain) was recorded in a study of cytomegalovirus exposure and HLA in healthy donors. Looked up from germline, CDR1 is SGHTA and CDR2 is FQGNSA. This CDR3 has 14 amino acids. The V end was cut by 5 bases, the J end by 4 bases, with 14 bases between. This PCR relied on a set of 60 Vbeta primers and 13 Jbeta primers. TCRdb's copy holds only in-frame clones and misses some; the assay was immunoSEQ multiplex PCR. Altogether 150,000 to 200,000 clones are present, roughly 77% being singletons, with the ten largest covering about 7.7%. The clonotype was recovered from a woman between 35 and 50 years old in good health and CMV-seropositive. Sequencing used PBMCs. The rearrangement links TRBV7-2 to TRBJ2-5, with D tentatively TRBD1 (6 bases). Here the CDR3 DNA reads TGTGCCAGCAGCGGCGGACAGACGGTAGAGACCCAGTACTTC. It specifies CASSGGQTVETQYF. Looking up the rest from reference TRBV7-2 and TRBJ2-5 gives the full variable domain: GAGVSQSPSNKVTEKGKDVELRCDPISGHTALYWYRQSLGQGLEFLIYFQGNSAPDKSGLPSDRFSAERTGGSVSTLTIQRTQQEDSAVYLCASSGGQTVETQYFGPGTRLLVL.